Presented here are 5 T cell receptor beta chains from one specimen sequenced in a study of blood T cells in healthy people across ages. Through a sample-barcoded 5' primer and a J-beta primer mix, a second PCR was run for roughly 7 to 12 cycles. One entry per CDR3 protein results from TCRdb running MiXCR on the 5' RACE reads. The table includes about 970,000 distinct CDR3 sequences, 45% to 60% detected once. The sample was blood. The receptors were sampled from a woman in her sixties in good health.

The rearrangement uses TRBV6-2 or TRBV6-3 and TRBJ2-3; TRBD1 agrees at 7 bases. Germline trimming cut 11 bases from V and 0 bases from J; bases unmatched to any gene: 5. The CDR3 consists of 13 residues. Germline V gene lookup returns CDR1 MNHEY and CDR2 SVGEGT. The CDR3 coding sequence is TGTGCCGTACGACAGGGAAGCACAGATACGCAGTATTTT. Encoded protein: CAVRQGSTDTQYF.

This clonotype was detected once. The gene calls are TRBV5-1 and TRBJ2-7, with 7 bases identical to TRBD2. Losses at the gene ends were 1 base for V and 2 bases for J; bases not matched to a gene: 6. Per the germline V gene, CDR1 is SGHRS and CDR2 is YFSETQ. This CDR3 comprises 15 residues. The CDR3 DNA is TGCGCCAGCAGCTTGACTAGCGCCATGACCTACGAGCAGTACTTC. It encodes CASSLTSAMTYEQYF.

V is TRBV29-1 and J is TRBJ2-5; D is perhaps TRBD1 (6 bases). Trimming left V 2 bases short and J 4 bases short, with 23 bases between. Germline lookup yields CDR1 SQVTM and CDR2 ANQGSEA. This CDR3 is 17 amino acids long. CDR3: CSVEKAGAVMVGETQYF. CDR3 DNA: TGCAGCGTTGAAAAGGCAGGGGCGGTTATGGTGGGAGAGACCCAGTACTTC.

The V call is TRBV7-2, the J call TRBJ2-5; maybe TRBD1 (5 bases). V was cut by 5 bases and J by 1 base, with 14 bases left in between. The CDR3 has 15 residues. Germline V lookup: CDR1 SGHTA, CDR2 FQGNSA. CDR3 DNA: TGTGCCAGCAGCCCCTCGGCAGGGTTCCAAGAGACCCAGTACTTC. It codes for CASSPSAGFQETQYF.

This chain links TRBV5-1 with TRBJ1-4, with TRBD1 matching over 9 bases. The CDR3 runs 15 residues. Germline CDR1 SGHRS, CDR2 YFSETQ. V lost 5 bases to trimming and J lost 6 bases; unmatched junction nucleotides: 8. Here the CDR3 DNA reads TGCGCCAGCAGAGAAACAGGGGGCCCCTATGAAAAACTGTTTTTT. As protein: CASRETGGPYEKLFF.